A selection of T cell receptor beta chains follows, all from one sample in a study of T cells in Graves' hyperthyroidism and ophthalmopathy. One entry per CDR3 protein results from TCRdb running MiXCR on the multiplex PCR reads. The repertoire includes approximately 400,000 distinct CDR3 sequences, about 14% of them detected once, and 20% sits in the top ten. Sequences were obtained from blood. The receptors originated from a woman aged 25 to 45 with Graves' ophthalmopathy. Each CDR3 is given with its conserved first and last residue. D genes are given only for firm matches. The size entry is marked missing in some rows and otherwise reads once, few, many or a size class.

TRBJ1-5 | TRBD1 | many | TRBV12-3/TRBV12-4 | 14 | CASSPDRVRQPQHF | TGTGCCAGCAGTCCGGACAGGGTTCGACAGCCCCAGCATTTT
TRBJ2-5 | TRBD2 | many | TRBV28 | 16 | CASSPTGGVGEETQYF | TGTGCCAGCAGTCCCACGGGGGGAGTTGGTGAAGAGACCCAGTACTTC
TRBJ1-6 | TRBD1 | many | TRBV5-6 | 15 | CASSSTGGYNSPLHF | TGTGCCAGCAGCTCGACAGGGGGCTACAATTCACCCCTCCACTTT
TRBJ1-5 | NA | many | TRBV13 | 14 | CASSLGRRNQPQHF | TGTGCCAGCAGCTTAGGCAGGAGAAATCAGCCCCAGCATTTT
TRBJ2-5 | TRBD1 | many | TRBV11-2 | 15 | CASSLDQGQGKTQYF | TGTGCCAGCAGCTTAGATCAGGGACAGGGGAAGACCCAGTACTTC
TRBJ2-1 | NA | many | TRBV27 | 14 | CASSSPSVPYEQFF | TGTGCCAGCAGTTCCCCTAGCGTCCCCTATGAGCAGTTCTTC
TRBJ2-7 | NA | NA | TRBV19 | 15 | CASSIVGSVSSEQYF | TGTGCCAGTAGTATAGTGGGCAGCGTGAGCTCCGAGCAGTACTTC
TRBJ2-7 | TRBD1 | NA | TRBV5-1 | 17 | CASSVGGQGAVVYEQYF | TGCGCCAGCAGCGTTGGGGGGCAGGGGGCAGTTGTCTACGAGCAGTACTTC
TRBJ2-3 | TRBD2 | NA | TRBV10-2 | 17 | CASRDTGGRGGTDTQYF | TGCGCCAGCAGGGATACGGGGGGGCGGGGCGGCACAGATACGCAGTATTTT
TRBJ1-6 | NA | few | TRBV6-1 | 14 | CASRTTGRNSPLHF | TGTGCCAGCAGGACGACAGGACGCAATTCACCCCTCCACTTT
TRBJ2-3 | TRBD2 | many | TRBV7-3 | 14 | CASSGSGGTDTQYF | TGTGCCAGCAGCGGTAGCGGGGGCACAGATACGCAGTATTTT
TRBJ1-1 | TRBD1 | many | TRBV27 | 16 | CASIKDRGLENTEAFF | TGTGCCAGCATCAAGGACAGGGGGCTAGAGAACACTGAAGCTTTCTTT
TRBJ1-5 | TRBD1 | many | TRBV20-1 | 15 | CSAAAGTDSNQPQHF | TGCAGTGCTGCTGCCGGGACAGATAGCAATCAGCCCCAGCATTTT
TRBJ2-5 | NA | many | TRBV12-3/TRBV12-4 | 14 | CASTLGSDIWTQYF | TGTGCCAGCACTCTGGGGTCGGACATCTGGACCCAGTACTTC
TRBJ1-3 | NA | NA | TRBV9 | 14 | CASSVAGSGNTIHF | TGTGCCAGCAGCGTGGCGGGGTCTGGAAACACCATACATTTT
TRBJ2-7 | TRBD1 | once | TRBV11-3 | 14 | CASSIGTGGDEQYF | TGTGCCAGCAGCATCGGGACAGGGGGCGACGAGCAGTACTTC
TRBJ2-2 | NA | many | TRBV7-6 | 18 | CASSLVFALGATTGELFF | TGTGCCAGCAGCTTAGTCTTTGCGTTGGGTGCGACCACCGGGGAGCTGTTTTTT
TRBJ2-7 | NA | many | TRBV3-1 | 16 | CASSRRGLGESYEQYF | TGTGCCAGCAGCCGAAGAGGGTTGGGGGAGTCCTACGAGCAGTACTTC
TRBJ2-1 | TRBD2 | many | TRBV11-2 | 17 | CASSLEIVAGFYNEQFF | TGTGCCAGCAGCTTAGAGATCGTAGCGGGGTTTTACAATGAGCAGTTCTTC
TRBJ2-3 | NA | NA | TRBV18 | 15 | CASSPGTKSTDTQYF | TGTGCCAGCTCACCCGGGACCAAGAGCACAGATACGCAGTATTTT
TRBJ2-3 | NA | many | TRBV20-1 | 15 | CSARGIAGSTDTQYF | TGCAGTGCTAGAGGAATTGCGGGAAGCACAGATACGCAGTATTTT
TRBJ2-7 | TRBD1 | many | TRBV11-2 | 13 | CASSENRGWEQYF | TGTGCCAGCAGCGAAAACAGGGGTTGGGAGCAGTACTTC
TRBJ1-2 | NA | many | TRBV28 | 13 | CASSPRETYGYTF | TGTGCCAGCAGTCCCCGGGAGACCTATGGCTACACCTTC
TRBJ2-3 | TRBD1 | many | TRBV27 | 13 | CASRPRGPDTQYF | TGTGCCAGCAGGCCTAGGGGGCCAGATACGCAGTATTTT
TRBJ1-4 | TRBD1 | many | TRBV30 | 16 | CAWGRDRGQIDEKLFF | TGTGCCTGGGGACGGGACAGGGGGCAGATCGATGAAAAACTGTTTTTT
TRBJ1-4 | NA | many | TRBV28 | 12 | CASSVGREKLFF | TGTGCCAGCAGTGTTGGTCGCGAAAAACTGTTTTTT
TRBJ2-7 | NA | many | TRBV30 | 13 | CAYGRTSGYEQYF | TGTGCCTATGGAAGGACATCAGGCTACGAGCAGTACTTC
TRBJ2-2 | NA | many | TRBV5-5 | 15 | CASSLVVLGTGELFF | TGTGCCAGCAGCTTGGTTGTACTCGGGACCGGGGAGCTGTTTTTT
TRBJ1-2 | TRBD1 | many | TRBV3-1 | 13 | CASSQAGTDGYTF | TGTGCCAGCAGCCAGGCGGGGACAGATGGCTACACCTTC
TRBJ1-1 | NA | many | TRBV7-2 | 14 | CASSLVAGWGEAFF | TGTGCCAGCAGCTTAGTTGCAGGGTGGGGTGAAGCTTTCTTT
TRBJ2-1 | TRBD2 | NA | TRBV12-3/TRBV12-4 | 16 | CASRSSGGAGYNEQFF | TGTGCCAGCAGGAGTAGCGGGGGGGCCGGGTACAATGAGCAGTTCTTC
TRBJ2-5 | NA | many | TRBV13 | 13 | CASSSHPGETQYF | TGTGCCAGCAGCTCCCACCCCGGCGAGACCCAGTACTTC
TRBJ2-3 | NA | many | TRBV2 | 15 | CASRPDRGGTDTQYF | TGTGCCAGCAGGCCCGACAGGGGAGGGACAGATACGCAGTATTTT
TRBJ2-3 | NA | many | TRBV18 | 13 | CASSPYPSDTQYF | TGTGCCAGCTCACCGTACCCATCGGATACGCAGTATTTT
TRBJ2-7 | NA | many | TRBV6-1 | 14 | CASSPQEGAYEQYF | TGTGCCAGCAGTCCCCAGGAGGGTGCCTACGAGCAGTACTTC
TRBJ2-3 | TRBD2 | NA | TRBV29-1 | 16 | CSVLAGETTSTDTQYF | TGCAGCGTTCTAGCGGGGGAAACTACTAGCACAGATACGCAGTATTTT
TRBJ2-3 | NA | many | TRBV20-1 | 13 | CSAIIRRIDTQYF | TGCAGCGCAATCATTAGAAGGATAGATACGCAGTATTTT
TRBJ2-1 | NA | NA | TRBV30 | 14 | CASQEGAGSYEQFF | TGTGCCTCCCAGGAAGGCGCGGGATCCTACGAGCAGTTCTTC
TRBJ1-6 | TRBD1 | many | TRBV5-1 | 14 | CASSLGTGASPLHF | TGCGCCAGCAGCTTGGGGACAGGGGCTTCACCCCTCCACTTT
TRBJ2-3 | TRBD2 | many | TRBV7-3 | 15 | CASSLRGGRTDTQYF | TGTGCCAGCAGCTTACGCGGGGGGCGCACAGATACGCAGTATTTT
TRBJ1-3 | NA | few | TRBV4-1 | 20 | CASSQEKKGNLRLGGNTIYF | TGCGCCAGCAGCCAAGAAAAAAAGGGGAACCTTCGCTTGGGCGGAAACACCATATATTTT
TRBJ2-1 | NA | many | TRBV29-1 | 12 | CSVEGGSNEQFF | TGCAGCGTTGAGGGAGGAAGCAATGAGCAGTTCTTC
TRBJ2-7 | NA | NA | TRBV2 | 13 | CASIRPGMNEQYF | TGTGCCAGCATTCGGCCGGGAATGAACGAGCAGTACTTC
TRBJ1-2 | NA | many | TRBV6-1 | 13 | CASSEGGLYGYTF | TGTGCCAGCAGTGAAGGCGGACTCTATGGCTACACCTTC
TRBJ2-7 | TRBD2 | many | TRBV12-3/TRBV12-4 | 15 | CASSQGTSGGYEQYF | TGTGCCAGCAGTCAAGGGACTAGCGGGGGTTACGAGCAGTACTTC
TRBJ2-7 | TRBD2 | many | TRBV28 | 12 | CASSSAGREQYF | TGTGCCAGCAGCTCGGCCGGGAGGGAGCAGTACTTC
TRBJ1-2 | NA | many | TRBV2 | 13 | CASSLKTEYGYTF | TGTGCCAGCAGCCTCAAGACAGAATATGGCTACACCTTC
TRBJ1-1 | TRBD1 | many | TRBV20-1 | 17 | CSVRPAGTGGVSTEAFF | TGCAGTGTCCGCCCTGCCGGGACAGGCGGGGTTAGCACTGAAGCTTTCTTT
TRBJ1-6 | NA | many | TRBV20-1 | 11 | CSASGGGPLHF | TGCAGTGCTAGTGGGGGCGGACCCCTCCACTTT
TRBJ2-1 | TRBD2 | many | TRBV7-3 | 17 | CASSLRGAGGGINEQFF | TGTGCCAGCAGCTTAAGAGGGGCGGGGGGCGGTATCAATGAGCAGTTCTTC
TRBJ2-3 | NA | many | TRBV28 | 16 | CASNPLGVALPDTQYF | TGTGCCAGCAACCCCCTCGGTGTCGCACTACCAGATACGCAGTATTTT
TRBJ1-2 | NA | NA | TRBV12-3/TRBV12-4 | 13 | CASSPATGGGYTF | TGTGCCAGCAGCCCCGCGACCGGTGGAGGCTACACCTTC
TRBJ1-4 | NA | many | TRBV2 | 14 | CASSLGQINEKLFF | TGTGCCAGCAGCCTAGGACAGATTAATGAAAAACTGTTTTTT
TRBJ1-1 | NA | NA | TRBV28 | 11 | CASSLTGEGFF | TGTGCCAGCAGTTTAACAGGAGAGGGTTTCTTT
TRBJ2-7 | NA | many | TRBV2 | 14 | CASAKQRGSYEQYF | TGTGCCAGCGCGAAACAAAGGGGGTCCTACGAGCAGTACTTC
TRBJ2-3 | NA | many | TRBV18 | 15 | CASSPGTLGTDTQYF | TGTGCCAGCTCACCCGGGACCCTGGGGACAGATACGCAGTATTTT
TRBJ2-3 | NA | many | TRBV20-1 | 12 | CSVVGLRDTQYF | TGCAGTGTCGTGGGGCTTCGGGATACGCAGTATTTT
TRBJ2-7 | TRBD2 | NA | TRBV2 | 14 | CASSPGTSSYEQYF | TGTGCCAGCAGTCCCGGGACTAGCTCCTACGAGCAGTACTTC
TRBJ2-1 | TRBD1 | many | TRBV27 | 14 | CASSASDRVHEQFF | TGTGCCAGCAGTGCATCCGACAGGGTCCATGAGCAGTTCTTC